Shown below are 30 T cell receptor beta chains from a single sample sequenced in a study of cytomegalovirus exposure and HLA in healthy donors. It was with 60 Vbeta and 13 Jbeta primers that the PCR ran. Some clones are missing from TCRdb's copy, which holds only in-frame ones; the method was immunoSEQ multiplex PCR. In all, the sample yields about 55,000 clones. Sequenced input: PBMCs. The receptors shown here come from a man aged 50-60 years in good health and CMV-seropositive.

V usage is TRBV6-5 and J usage is TRBJ2-1, with D hard to call. Trimming took off 2 bases at V and 7 bases at J, with 3 bases between the two ends. Germline-derived CDR1 and CDR2 are MNHEY and SVGAGI. The CDR3 is 11 amino acids. The CDR3 DNA reads as TGTGCCAGCAGTTACGCGAATGAGCAGTTCTTC. Its protein product is CASSYANEQFF.

V and J are TRBV7-9 and TRBJ1-2; D is perhaps TRBD1 (6 bases). Between the trimmed V and J ends, which lost 0 bases and 2 bases, there was a span of 7 bases. The CDR3 loop spans 14 amino acids. CDR1 and CDR2 from the germline V gene are SEHNR and FQNEAQ (reference sequence). CDR3 loop: CASSLAGTNYGYTF. DNA for the CDR3: TGTGCCAGCAGCTTAGCAGGGACAAACTATGGCTACACCTTC.

The chain joins TRBV30 to TRBJ1-1; D ambiguous. The germline gives CDR1 GTSNPN, CDR2 SVGIG (reference sequence). The CDR3 runs to 15 residues. Trimming took off 1 base at V and 4 bases at J, with 16 bases between the two ends. The CDR3 sequence is CAWSDPEREGTEAFF. CDR3 DNA: TGTGCCTGGAGTGACCCGGAAAGGGAGGGCACTGAAGCTTTCTTT.

This chain connects TRBV5-1 to TRBJ1-1; D is undetermined. V was pared by 0 bases and J by 1 base, with 4 bases between. The CDR3 is 13 residues long. CDR1 and CDR2 from the germline V gene are SGHRS and YFSETQ. The CDR3 sequence: CASSLDRNTEAFF. In DNA, the CDR3 is TGCGCCAGCAGCTTGGACAGGAACACTGAAGCTTTCTTT.

The chain couples TRBV6-5 to TRBJ1-5, with TRBD1 matching 7 bases. The CDR3 is 13 amino acids. Losses at the gene ends were 5 bases for V and 8 bases for J; bases not matched to a gene: 6. Germline lookup yields CDR1 MNHEY and CDR2 SVGAGI. As DNA, the CDR3 is TGTGCCAGCAGTGCAGGGGGTTTGGAGCCCCAGCATTTT. It codes for CASSAGGLEPQHF.

The chain carries TRBV18 and TRBJ1-5, with D unclear. The CDR3 length is 15 residues. Germline V gene data show CDR1 as KGHSH and CDR2 as LQKENI. The germline V and J ends were trimmed by 3 bases and 1 base, with 10 bases remaining between them. The CDR3 spells CASSPRQKSNQPQHF. CDR3 DNA sequence: TGTGCCAGCTCACCGCGTCAAAAAAGCAATCAGCCCCAGCATTTT.

The chain has TRBV6-6 and TRBJ2-1; D call uncertain. From germline, CDR1 is MNHNY and CDR2 SVGAGI (reference sequence). The CDR3 has 15 residues. Trimming took off 7 bases at V and 0 bases at J, with 13 bases between the two ends. The DNA of the CDR3 is TGTGCCAGCACCCTTACCCCTAGCTCCTACAATGAGCAGTTCTTC. Translation: CASTLTPSSYNEQFF.

The chain links TRBV7-2 to TRBJ2-7; D not certain. Germline V gene lookup returns CDR1 SGHTA and CDR2 FQGNSA. V gave up 1 base and J gave up 6 bases, with 10 bases separating them. This CDR3 has 13 amino acids. The CDR3 spells CASSLGSSLEQYF. The CDR3 nucleotides read TGTGCCAGCAGCTTAGGGTCTAGTCTCGAGCAGTACTTC.

Points on this clone: The same CDR3 arises from other DNA sequences in this sample as well. The gene calls are TRBV10-1 and TRBJ2-5; a weak D match, TRBD2 (5 bases). The ends were cut back, 9 bases at V and 3 bases at J, with 11 bases in the middle. CDR1 is WNHNN and CDR2 is SYGVQD in the germline V gene (reference sequence). This CDR3 contains 12 residues. CDR3: CARPPREETQYF. CDR3 DNA sequence: TGCGCCAGACCACCGAGGGAAGAGACCCAGTACTTC.

The J gene is TRBJ1-2, the V gene TRBV20-1; 7 nucleotides match TRBD1. The CDR3 runs 11 residues. CDR1 and CDR2 from the germline V gene are DFQATT and SNEGSKA (reference sequence). The CDR3 region is CSPQGGYGYTF. DNA for the CDR3: TGCAGCCCTCAGGGGGGCTATGGCTACACCTTC.

The V and J genes are TRBV5-1 and TRBJ2-2; D is unresolved. Germline assignment: CDR1 SGHRS and CDR2 YFSETQ. The CDR3 is made up of 14 amino acids. The V and J ends lost 5 bases and 1 base respectively, with 9 bases between them. The CDR3 protein is CASRPIGNTGELFF. The CDR3 DNA reads as TGCGCCAGCAGGCCTATTGGGAACACCGGGGAGCTGTTTTTT.

The gene calls are TRBV4-1 and TRBJ2-7; 7 positions match TRBD2. V shed 2 bases and J 5 bases; nucleotides not matched to a gene: 6. The CDR3 extends over 14 amino acids. Looked up from germline, CDR1 is MGHRA and CDR2 is YSYEKL. The CDR3 loop is CASSQLPRGDEQYF. Here the CDR3 DNA reads TGCGCCAGCAGCCAACTCCCCCGGGGGGACGAGCAGTACTTC.

The chain recombines TRBV7-2 with TRBJ2-1, with D maybe TRBD2 (5 bases). The CDR3 sequence is 11 residues long. Germline loops: CDR1 SGHTA, CDR2 FQGNSA. V lost 5 bases and J lost 10, with 9 bases in between. The CDR3 DNA follows: TGTGCCAGCAGCCCGGGATCGGAGCAGTTCTTC. This gives the protein CASSPGSEQFF. Complete variable domain (other parts from reference TRBV7-2 and TRBJ2-1): GAGVSQSPSNKVTEKGKDVELRCDPISGHTALYWYRQSLGQGLEFLIYFQGNSAPDKSGLPSDRFSAERTGGSVSTLTIQRTQQEDSAVYLCASSPGSEQFFGPGTRLTVL.

This sequence joins TRBV28 and TRBJ2-1; maybe TRBD2 (5 bases). CDR3 length equals 14 residues. Germline V gives CDR1 MDHEN, CDR2 SYDVKM. V was trimmed by 4 bases and J by 7 bases, leaving 14 bases between them. The DNA for the CDR3 is TGTGCCAGCAGTTCTGAGGGAGAGGCGAATGAGCAGTTCTTC. This translates into CASSSEGEANEQFF.

This rearrangement joins TRBV7-2 to TRBJ2-5; 14 bases are shared with TRBD2. The CDR3 contains 16 residues. Trimming removed 8 bases from V and 1 base from J; junction bases left unmatched: 6. Germline V lookup: CDR1 SGHTA, CDR2 FQGNSA. The CDR3 sequence: CASSGTSGSSQETQYF. In DNA, the CDR3 is TGTGCCAGCTCCGGGACTAGCGGGAGCTCCCAAGAGACCCAGTACTTC.

The rearrangement joins TRBV19 to TRBJ1-2; 8 bases agree with TRBD1. Germline V lookup: CDR1 LNHDA, CDR2 SQIVND (reference sequence). The CDR3 runs 14 residues. J gave up 4 bases and V 7 bases, and 8 bases lay outside the gene matches. The CDR3 sequence is CASKGQVTFYGYTF. For the CDR3, the DNA is TGTGCCAGTAAGGGACAGGTGACTTTCTATGGCTACACCTTC.

This chain connects TRBV30 to TRBJ2-7, with 9 bases matching TRBD1. This CDR3 is built from 13 residues. V dropped 5 bases and J dropped 1; count of bases not matched to a gene: 3. Germline V lookup: CDR1 GTSNPN, CDR2 SVGIG (reference sequence). CDR3 nucleotides: TGTGCCTGGGACAGGGGGTTTTCCTACGAGCAGTACTTC. Its translation: CAWDRGFSYEQYF.

The CDR3 sequence is CASSLAERREAFF. The CDR3 nucleotides are TGTGCCAGCAGCTTAGCGGAGCGGAGAGAAGCTTTCTTT. The chain couples TRBV7-6 to TRBJ1-1; D unresolved. The germline CDR1 and CDR2 sequences are SGHVS and FNYEAQ. The CDR3 is 13 amino acids. Trimming left V 0 bases short and J 8 bases short, with 10 bases between.

J is TRBJ1-2 and V is TRBV2; no definite D call. V dropped 4 bases and J dropped 1 base, with 10 bases sitting between them. Germline CDR1 reads SNHLY; CDR2 reads FYNNEI. The CDR3 length is 14 residues. As DNA, the CDR3 is TGTGCCAGCAGTGCAGACGGGATTAACTATGGCTACACCTTC. Translation gives CASSADGINYGYTF.

CDR3 loop: CASSIGADGETQYF. CDR3 in DNA: TGTGCCAGTAGTATCGGCGCAGACGGGGAGACCCAGTACTTC. The genes are TRBV19 and TRBJ2-5; D not resolved. Germline values: CDR1 LNHDA, CDR2 SQIVND (reference sequence). CDR3 size: 14 residues. Trimming shortened V by 3 bases and J by 5 bases, and 13 bases separated the two germline ends.

V gene TRBV30 combines with J gene TRBJ2-3; possibly TRBD1 for D (6 bases). The CDR3 runs 14 residues. The germline V and J ends were trimmed by 5 bases and 0 bases, with 12 bases remaining between them. Germline V CDR1 and CDR2: GTSNPN, SVGIG (reference sequence). CDR3 protein: CAWWRQGSTDTQYF. The CDR3 bases are TGTGCCTGGTGGAGGCAGGGGAGCACAGATACGCAGTATTTT.

The V gene is TRBV7-8, the J gene TRBJ2-7; 7 bases match TRBD2. Germline V CDR1 and CDR2: SGHVS, FQNEAQ. The CDR3 loop spans 15 amino acids. The ends lost 4 bases at V and 3 bases at J; junction bases unmatched: 9. CDR3 DNA sequence: TGTGCCAGCAGCTCACGGGGGGTGGAAAACTACGAGCAGTACTTC. Protein: CASSSRGVENYEQYF.

The chain combines TRBV7-2 with TRBJ2-7; 12 nucleotides align to TRBD1. Germline V CDR1 and CDR2: SGHTA, FQGNSA. Losses at the gene ends were 4 bases for V and 2 bases for J; bases not matched to a gene: 3. The CDR3 loop spans 15 amino acids. The CDR3 loop is CASSSWDRGPYEQYF. The CDR3 nucleotides read TGTGCCAGCAGCTCCTGGGACAGGGGGCCCTACGAGCAGTACTTC.

The chain couples TRBV9 to TRBJ2-5; 8 nucleotides agree with TRBD2. The J segment lost 9 bases and the V segment lost 3 bases, leaving 4 bases of the junction unmatched. There are 12 residues in the CDR3. CDR1 and CDR2 from the germline V gene are SGDLS and YYNGEE. CDR3 sequence (DNA): TGTGCCAGCAGCGATCCGGGGGGGGCCCAGTACTTC. Translation gives CASSDPGGAQYF.

This rearrangement joins TRBV5-5 to TRBJ2-7, with 8 bases that match TRBD1. This CDR3 contains 14 residues. CDR1 and CDR2 (germline): SGHKS, YYEKEE (reference sequence). With V trimmed by 0 bases and J by 4 bases, 3 bases remained unmatched. In DNA form, the CDR3 reads TGTGCCAGCAGCTTGGATACAGGGGGTTACGAGCAGTACTTC. Residues: CASSLDTGGYEQYF.

This rearrangement joins TRBV19 to TRBJ1-5; the D is unclear. The CDR3 is made up of 12 amino acids. V was cut by 3 bases and J by 4 bases, with 4 bases left in between. CDR1 and CDR2 from the germline V gene are LNHDA and SQIVND (reference sequence). CDR3 protein: CASSIPNQPQHF. The CDR3 DNA is TGTGCCAGTAGTATTCCGAATCAGCCCCAGCATTTT.

This chain joins TRBV7-6 and TRBJ2-2; weak D call: TRBD1 (5 bases). Trimming removed 3 bases at V and 1 base at J, with 9 bases between. Germline lookup yields CDR1 SGHVS and CDR2 FNYEAQ. The CDR3 spans 15 residues. The CDR3 spells CASSFSTGNTGELFF. CDR3 coding DNA: TGTGCCAGCAGCTTTTCTACAGGGAACACCGGGGAGCTGTTTTTT.

This chain joins TRBV5-1 and TRBJ1-1; D might be TRBD1 (6 bases). V gave up 3 bases and J gave up 6 bases, with 12 bases separating them. Germline V CDR1 and CDR2: SGHRS, YFSETQ. The CDR3 is 13 residues long. The CDR3 bases are TGCGCCAGCAGCTCATGGCAGGGGCCTGAAGCTTTCTTT. Translated, it gives CASSSWQGPEAFF.

The chain combines TRBV27 with TRBJ1-5; no clear D. Germline V CDR1 and CDR2: MNHEY, SMNVEV (reference sequence). Trimming left V 2 bases short and J 0 bases short, with 8 bases between. This CDR3 region has 15 residues. The CDR3 DNA follows: TGTGCCAGCAGTTTAACGCGGTATAGCAATCAGCCCCAGCATTTT. It encodes CASSLTRYSNQPQHF.

The chain uses TRBV30 and TRBJ2-1; TRBD2 agrees at 7 bases. With V trimmed by 0 bases and J by 1 base, 6 bases remained unmatched. The CDR3 totals 16 residues. Germline V gene data show CDR1 as GTSNPN and CDR2 as SVGIG (reference sequence). The CDR3 region has the DNA TGTGCCTGGAGTGTATTTGCTAGCGGTTCCTACAATGAGCAGTTCTTC. Translation: CAWSVFASGSYNEQFF.